These 11 T cell receptor beta chains came from one sample sequenced in a study of a mutant IDH1 vaccine in newly diagnosed glioma. The data were produced by immunoSEQ multiplex PCR, yet TCRdb's version contains in-frame clones alone and is incomplete. This sample yields roughly 110,000 clones, of which 85% to 90% are seen a single time; 0.6% to 0.7% belongs to the top ten. These receptors' targets are unknown. Time point of the sample: week 11, during vaccination. Doses of 300 ug of mutant IDH1 20-mer peptide were given with topical imiquimod. This material consisted of PBMCs, taken from a glioma patient whose treatment included an IDH1 peptide vaccine. The receptors here all came from a woman in her forties or fifties with glioma.

The chain has TRBV28 and TRBJ2-7, with 9 bases fitting TRBD1. This CDR3 spans 15 amino acids. CDR1 and CDR2 from the germline V gene are MDHEN and SYDVKM. V lost 2 bases to trimming and J lost 0 bases; unmatched junction nucleotides: 2. CDR3 amino acids: CASSLQQGASYEQYF. CDR3 bases: TGTGCCAGCAGTTTACAACAGGGGGCCTCCTACGAGCAGTACTTC.

The table lists this clone with a count of one. J is TRBJ2-7 and V is TRBV4-1; 9 nucleotides agree with TRBD2. The germline gives CDR1 MGHRA, CDR2 YSYEKL. This CDR3 region has 15 residues. J gave up 4 bases and V 8 bases, and 12 bases lay outside the gene matches. This chain's CDR3 is CASRRAGGNNYEQYF. The CDR3 DNA is TGCGCCAGCCGTCGAGCGGGAGGAAATAATTACGAGCAGTACTTC.

The chain uses TRBV11-2 and TRBJ2-1, with TRBD2 identical over 14 bases. This CDR3 has 19 residues. V lost 5 bases to trimming and J lost 4 bases; unmatched junction nucleotides: 13. CDR1 is SGHAT, CDR2 FQNNGV, per germline. The CDR3 DNA sequence: TGTGCCAGCAGCCTAACCCCCCGACTAGCGGGAGGGTATTACAATGAGCAGTTCTTC. It specifies CASSLTPRLAGGYYNEQFF.

This clone was recorded once. The J gene is TRBJ1-1, the V gene TRBV11-2; D gene uncertain. This CDR3 is built from 14 residues. Germline assignment: CDR1 SGHAT and CDR2 FQNNGV. V dropped 0 bases and J dropped 0 bases, with 5 bases sitting between them. DNA for the CDR3: TGTGCCAGCAGCTTAGACTCTATGAACACTGAAGCTTTCTTT. Protein product: CASSLDSMNTEAFF. Based on the CDR3 plus reference TRBV11-2 and TRBJ1-1, the full variable domain is EAGVAQSPRYKIIEKRQSVAFWCNPISGHATLYWYQQILGQGPKLLIQFQNNGVVDDSQLPKDRFSAERLKGVDSTLKIQPAKLEDSAVYLCASSLDSMNTEAFFGQGTRLTVV.

The chain combines TRBV11-2 with TRBJ2-1; D is unclear. CDR1 SGHAT and CDR2 FQNNGV come from the germline V gene. The CDR3 sequence is 15 residues long. V dropped 1 base and J dropped 2 bases, with 9 bases sitting between them. The CDR3: CASSLGVGTYNEQFF. The CDR3 DNA is TGTGCCAGCAGCTTAGGCGTAGGGACCTACAATGAGCAGTTCTTC.

CDR3 sequence (DNA): TGTGCCAGCAACCCCATTGGGTCCTACGAGCAGTACTTC. It translates to CASNPIGSYEQYF. V is TRBV28 and J is TRBJ2-7; D gene uncertain. CDR3 length: 13 amino acids. Trimming shortened V by 7 bases and J by 1 base, and 11 bases separated the two germline ends. CDR1 is MDHEN and CDR2 is SYDVKM in the germline V gene.

V gene TRBV28 combines with J gene TRBJ1-4; D is possibly TRBD1 (6 bases). V was trimmed by 4 bases and J by 8 bases, leaving 17 bases between them. Looked up from germline, CDR1 is MDHEN and CDR2 is SYDVKM. This CDR3 comprises 15 residues. The CDR3 DNA reads TGTGCCAGCAGTTCAAACAGGGAGGGAGGCGAAAAACTGTTTTTT. Encoded protein: CASSSNREGGEKLFF.

V and J are TRBV10-3 and TRBJ1-5; D call uncertain. The V gene's germline CDR1 is ENHRY and CDR2 SYGVKD. V lost 2 bases and J lost 5, with 4 bases in between. The CDR3 extends over 12 amino acids. The CDR3 region has the DNA TGTGCCATCAGTGAGGGGCATCAGCCCCAGCATTTT. Its protein is CAISEGHQPQHF.

This clone was counted a single time. The rearrangement joins TRBV5-1 to TRBJ2-1; a weak D match, TRBD2 (6 bases). The ends were cut back, 0 bases at V and 8 bases at J, with 12 bases in the middle. CDR3 length: 14 residues. Germline V gives CDR1 SGHRS, CDR2 YFSETQ. The CDR3 sequence: CASSLGGMSDEQFF. The CDR3 DNA reads TGCGCCAGCAGCTTGGGCGGGATGAGCGATGAGCAGTTCTTC.

This clone was seen a handful of times. The chain links TRBV27 to TRBJ2-1; 7 bases agree with TRBD2. V lost 2 bases to trimming and J lost 8 bases; unmatched junction nucleotides: 9. The CDR3 spans 15 residues. Germline-derived CDR1 and CDR2 are MNHEY and SMNVEV (reference sequence). CDR3 in amino acids: CASSLVPTGGDEQFF. CDR3 bases: TGTGCCAGCAGTTTAGTGCCTACTGGGGGGGATGAGCAGTTCTTC.

V gene TRBV7-3 combines with J gene TRBJ2-5, with TRBD1 identical over 7 bases. The J call may be faulty, since TRBJ2-7 better matches the DNA end. Germline lookup yields CDR1 SGHTA and CDR2 FQGTGA. The CDR3 has 14 residues. CDR3 region: CASSPDRISYEQYF. The CDR3 DNA sequence: TGTGCCAGCAGCCCGGACAGGATCTCCTACGAGCAGTACTTC.